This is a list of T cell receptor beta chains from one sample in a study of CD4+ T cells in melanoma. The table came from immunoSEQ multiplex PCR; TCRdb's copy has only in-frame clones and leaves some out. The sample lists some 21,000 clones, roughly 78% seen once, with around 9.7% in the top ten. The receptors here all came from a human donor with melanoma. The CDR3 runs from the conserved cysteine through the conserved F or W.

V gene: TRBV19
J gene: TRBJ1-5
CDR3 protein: CASSIWGTGQPQHF

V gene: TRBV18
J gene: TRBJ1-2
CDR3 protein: CASSPGQGYGYTF

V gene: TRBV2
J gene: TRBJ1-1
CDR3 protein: CASSVGQLTEAFF

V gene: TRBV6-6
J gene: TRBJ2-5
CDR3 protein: CASSYTASGEETQYF

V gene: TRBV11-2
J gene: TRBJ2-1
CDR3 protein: CASSLVGLGDQFF

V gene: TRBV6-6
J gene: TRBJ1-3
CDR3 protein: CASNVQGRGNTIYF

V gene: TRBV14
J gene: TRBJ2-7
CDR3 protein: CASSQVARLTYEQYF

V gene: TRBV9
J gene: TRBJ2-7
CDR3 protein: CASSSKQGSEQYF

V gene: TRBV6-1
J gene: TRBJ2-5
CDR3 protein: CASRTSIAGVETQYF

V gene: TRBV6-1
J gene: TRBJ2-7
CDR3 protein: CASSVRGYYEQYF